This T cell receptor (beta chain) was recorded in a study of T cell responses to AZD1222 COVID-19 vaccine. The germline V gene encodes CDR1 SNHLY and CDR2 FYNNEI. The CDR3 is 13 amino acids. V was trimmed by 5 bases and J by 9 bases, leaving 14 bases between them. Produced via immunoSEQ multiplex PCR; TCRdb's table is partial and in-frame only. This table has around 170,000 clones, 85% to 95% appearing once. Whole-study findings and limits: Among vaccine-associated CD4 TCRs, coverage spanned spike, with dominance at 160-218 and 743-854. Clonal diversity was possibly underestimated, and the donors were mostly white British, with more females. Spike-specific TCR breadth rose after two AZD1222 doses, and depth rose as well. Repertoire samples came only from after the peak T cell response.

In regard to this clone: Antigen specificity is unknown.

This receptor was identified in an adult in good health. The V call is TRBV2, the J call TRBJ2-4, with D possibly matching TRBD1 (5 bases). This specimen consisted of peripheral blood, obtained on day 0 of AZD1222 vaccination. The CDR3 sequence is CASSTDSDGIQYF. In nucleotides, the CDR3 is TGTGCCAGCAGTACCGACAGTGACGGCATTCAGTACTTC.